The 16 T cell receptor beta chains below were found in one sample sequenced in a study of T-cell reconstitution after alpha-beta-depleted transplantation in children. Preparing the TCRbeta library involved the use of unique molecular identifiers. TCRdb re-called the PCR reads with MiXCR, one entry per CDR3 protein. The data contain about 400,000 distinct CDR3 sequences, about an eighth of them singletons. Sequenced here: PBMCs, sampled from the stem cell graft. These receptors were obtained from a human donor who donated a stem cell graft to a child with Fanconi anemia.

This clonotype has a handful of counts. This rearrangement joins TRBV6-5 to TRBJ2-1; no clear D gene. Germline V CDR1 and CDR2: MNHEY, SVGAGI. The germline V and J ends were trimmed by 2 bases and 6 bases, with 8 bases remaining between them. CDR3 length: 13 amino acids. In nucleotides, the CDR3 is TGTGCCAGCAGTTACGGTGTGGTCAATGAGCAGTTCTTC. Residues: CASSYGVVNEQFF.

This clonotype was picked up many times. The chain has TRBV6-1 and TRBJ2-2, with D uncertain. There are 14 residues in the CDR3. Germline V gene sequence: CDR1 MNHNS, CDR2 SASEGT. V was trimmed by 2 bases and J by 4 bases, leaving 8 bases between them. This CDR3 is CASSETLATGELFF. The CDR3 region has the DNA TGTGCCAGCAGTGAAACTTTAGCCACCGGGGAGCTGTTTTTT.

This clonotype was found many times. The DNA of the CDR3 is TGTGCCGTTGGCCGTTACGGCTACACCTTC. Protein product: CAVGRYGYTF. The chain recombines TRBV6-6 with TRBJ1-2; D is uncertain. Germline CDR1 reads MNHNY; CDR2 reads SVGAGI (reference sequence). The CDR3 runs to 10 residues. V lost 11 bases, J lost 8 bases, and 12 bases lay in between.

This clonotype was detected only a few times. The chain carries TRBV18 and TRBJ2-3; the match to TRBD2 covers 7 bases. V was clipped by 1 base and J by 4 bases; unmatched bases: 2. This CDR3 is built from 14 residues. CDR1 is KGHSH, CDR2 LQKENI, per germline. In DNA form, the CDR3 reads TGTGCCAGCTCACCACAGGCGGGGGCAGATACGCAGTATTTT. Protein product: CASSPQAGADTQYF.

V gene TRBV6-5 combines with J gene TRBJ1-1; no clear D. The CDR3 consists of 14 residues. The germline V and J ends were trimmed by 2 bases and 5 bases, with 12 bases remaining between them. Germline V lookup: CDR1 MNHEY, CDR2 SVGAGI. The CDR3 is CASSYNYGVTEAFF. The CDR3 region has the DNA TGTGCCAGCAGTTACAATTACGGGGTTACTGAAGCTTTCTTT.

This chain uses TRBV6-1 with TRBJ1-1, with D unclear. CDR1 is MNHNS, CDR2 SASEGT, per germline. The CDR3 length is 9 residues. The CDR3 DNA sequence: TGTGTTTCGGGTTATCAAGCTTTCTTT. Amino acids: CVSGYQAFF.

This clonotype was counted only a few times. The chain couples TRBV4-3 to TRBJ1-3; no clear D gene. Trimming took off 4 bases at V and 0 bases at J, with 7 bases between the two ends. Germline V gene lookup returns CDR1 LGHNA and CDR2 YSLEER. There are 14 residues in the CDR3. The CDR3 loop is CASSLEHSGNTIYF. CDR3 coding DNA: TGCGCCAGCAGCCTGGAGCACTCTGGAAACACCATATATTTT.

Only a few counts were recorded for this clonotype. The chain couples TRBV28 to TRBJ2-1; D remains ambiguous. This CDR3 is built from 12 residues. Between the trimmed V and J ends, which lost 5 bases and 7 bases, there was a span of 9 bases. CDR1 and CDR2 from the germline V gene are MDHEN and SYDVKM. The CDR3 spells CASSPMQNEQFF. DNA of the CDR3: TGTGCCAGCAGTCCGATGCAAAATGAGCAGTTCTTC.

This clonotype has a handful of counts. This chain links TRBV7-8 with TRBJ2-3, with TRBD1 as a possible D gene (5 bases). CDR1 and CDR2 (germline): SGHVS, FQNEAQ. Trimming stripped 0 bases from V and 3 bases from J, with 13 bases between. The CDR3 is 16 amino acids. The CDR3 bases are TGTGCCAGCAGCTTAGCGGCGCGGCAGGGTACAGATACGCAGTATTTT. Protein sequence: CASSLAARQGTDTQYF.

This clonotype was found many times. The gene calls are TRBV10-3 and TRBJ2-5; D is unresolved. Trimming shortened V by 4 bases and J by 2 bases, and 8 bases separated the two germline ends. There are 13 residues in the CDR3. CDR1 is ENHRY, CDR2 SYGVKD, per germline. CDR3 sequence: CAISVMGQETQYF. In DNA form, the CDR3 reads TGTGCCATCAGTGTTATGGGGCAAGAGACCCAGTACTTC.

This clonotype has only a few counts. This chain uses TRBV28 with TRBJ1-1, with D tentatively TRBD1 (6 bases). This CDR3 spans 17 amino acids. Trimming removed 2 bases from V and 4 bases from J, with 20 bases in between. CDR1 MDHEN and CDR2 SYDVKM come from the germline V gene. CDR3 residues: CASSLGGAGARGTEAFF. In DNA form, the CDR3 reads TGTGCCAGCAGTTTAGGGGGCGCTGGGGCGAGAGGCACTGAAGCTTTCTTT.

The CDR3 sequence: CASSVGIRRAYTDTQYF. CDR3 in DNA: TGTGCCAGCAGCGTAGGCATCCGGAGGGCTTACACAGATACGCAGTATTTT. This chain joins TRBV9 and TRBJ2-3; the D gene is possibly TRBD2 (6 bases). Trimming stripped 0 bases from V and 2 bases from J, with 16 bases between. This CDR3 contains 17 residues. CDR1 and CDR2 from the germline V gene are SGDLS and YYNGEE.

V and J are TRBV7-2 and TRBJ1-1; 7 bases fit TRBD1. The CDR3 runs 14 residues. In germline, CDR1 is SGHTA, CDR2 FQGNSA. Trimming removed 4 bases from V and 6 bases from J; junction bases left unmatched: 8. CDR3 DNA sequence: TGTGCCAGCAGCTCACGCGGGACAGCAGCTGAAGCTTTCTTT. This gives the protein CASSSRGTAAEAFF.

CDR3 region: CASSLEGAANTEAFF. In DNA, the CDR3 is TGTGCCAGCAGTTTAGAGGGGGCGGCAAACACTGAAGCTTTCTTT. The chain uses TRBV12-3 or TRBV12-4 and TRBJ1-1, with 7 bases lining up with TRBD1. The CDR3 spans 15 residues. Trimming cost V 1 base and J 2 bases; bases outside gene matches: 4.

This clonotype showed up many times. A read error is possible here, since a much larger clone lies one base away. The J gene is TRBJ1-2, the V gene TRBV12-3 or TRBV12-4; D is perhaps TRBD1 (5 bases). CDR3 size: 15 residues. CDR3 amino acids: CASSLSLGGGYDYTF. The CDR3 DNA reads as TGTGCCAGCAGTTTGAGCCTGGGGGGAGGGTATGACTACACCTTC.

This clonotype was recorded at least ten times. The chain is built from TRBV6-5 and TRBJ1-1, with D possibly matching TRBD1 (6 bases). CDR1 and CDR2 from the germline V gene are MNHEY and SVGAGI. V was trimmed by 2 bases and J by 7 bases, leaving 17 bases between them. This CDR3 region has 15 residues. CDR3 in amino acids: CASSYTIAGVDEAFF. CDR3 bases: TGTGCCAGCAGTTACACGATAGCAGGGGTTGATGAAGCTTTCTTT.